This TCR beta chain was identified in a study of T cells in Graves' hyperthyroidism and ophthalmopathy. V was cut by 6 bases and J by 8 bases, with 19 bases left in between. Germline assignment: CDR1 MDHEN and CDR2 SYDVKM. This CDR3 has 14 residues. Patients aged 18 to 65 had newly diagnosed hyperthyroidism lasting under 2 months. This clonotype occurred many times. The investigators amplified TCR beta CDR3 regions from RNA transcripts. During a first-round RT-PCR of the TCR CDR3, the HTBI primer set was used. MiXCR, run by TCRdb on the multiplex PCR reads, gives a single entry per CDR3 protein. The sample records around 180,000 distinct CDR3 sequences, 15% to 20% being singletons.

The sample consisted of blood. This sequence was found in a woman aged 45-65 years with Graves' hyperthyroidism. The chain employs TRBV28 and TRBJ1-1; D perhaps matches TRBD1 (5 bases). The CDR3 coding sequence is TGTGCCAGCAGGCCCCAGGGATGGATCGCGGAAGCTTTCTTT. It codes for CASRPQGWIAEAFF.